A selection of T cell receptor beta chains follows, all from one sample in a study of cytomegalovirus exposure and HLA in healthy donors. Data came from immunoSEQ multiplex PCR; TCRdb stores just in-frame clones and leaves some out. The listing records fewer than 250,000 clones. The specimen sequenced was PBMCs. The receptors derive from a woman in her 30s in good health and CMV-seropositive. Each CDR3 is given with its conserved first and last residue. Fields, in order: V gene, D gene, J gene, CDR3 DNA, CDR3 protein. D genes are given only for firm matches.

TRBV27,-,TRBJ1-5,TGTGCCAGCAGTTTCCCGACAGGTGGCCGCCATCAGCCCCAGCATTTT,CASSFPTGGRHQPQHF
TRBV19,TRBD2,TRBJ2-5,TGTGCCAGTAGTATAGTCCCTCATAGCGGGAGGGTGGAGACCCAGTACTTC,CASSIVPHSGRVETQYF
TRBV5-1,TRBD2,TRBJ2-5,TGCGCCAGCAGCTTCTCTAGCGGCCAAGAGACCCAGTACTTC,CASSFSSGQETQYF
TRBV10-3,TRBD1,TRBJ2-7,TGTGCCATCAGGGGGACAGGTTCTAAGCCCCACGAGCAGTACTTC,CAIRGTGSKPHEQYF
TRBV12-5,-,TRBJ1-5,TGTGCTAGTGGTTTGGTAGCAGGTCAGGGGAATCAGCCCCAGCATTTT,CASGLVAGQGNQPQHF
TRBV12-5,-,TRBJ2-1,TGTGCTAGTGGTCGCGGGGGCGCGTCCTACAATGAGCAGTTCTTC,CASGRGGASYNEQFF
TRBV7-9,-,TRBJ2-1,TGTGCCAGCAGCTTAGACGCAGGGTTTGGAGACAATGAGCAGTTCTTC,CASSLDAGFGDNEQFF
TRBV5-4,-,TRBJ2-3,TGTGCCAGCAGCTCGGCCCAGGCAACCAGCACAGATACGCAGTATTTT,CASSSAQATSTDTQYF
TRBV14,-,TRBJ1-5,TGTGCCAGCAGCCAGGGGCAAGGGGGCAATCAGCCCCAGCATTTT,CASSQGQGGNQPQHF
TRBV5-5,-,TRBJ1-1,TGTGCCAGCAATCGTGGCCCTAACACTGAAGCTTTCTTT,CASNRGPNTEAFF
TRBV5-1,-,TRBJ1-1,TGCGCCAGCAGCTTAGACTGGACTTTGAACACTGAAGCTTTCTTT,CASSLDWTLNTEAFF
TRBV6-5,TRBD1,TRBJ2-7,TGTGCCAGCAGTACTACAGGGGTTTACGAGCAGTACTTC,CASSTTGVYEQYF
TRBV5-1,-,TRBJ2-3,TGCGCCAGCAGCTTGGAGGACATATCCACAGATACGCAGTATTTT,CASSLEDISTDTQYF
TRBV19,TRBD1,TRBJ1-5,TGTGCCAGTAAGTTATCTTGGGACAGCCTGGATTTAACCTATCAGCCCCAGCATTTT,CASKLSWDSLDLTYQPQHF
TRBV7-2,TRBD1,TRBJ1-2,TGTGCCAGCAGCGGAAACAGGGGGATTTTTGGCTACACCTTC,CASSGNRGIFGYTF
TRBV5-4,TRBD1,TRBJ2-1,TGTGCCAGCAGCGTCCGGGACAGGGGAAGAAATGAGCAGTTCTTC,CASSVRDRGRNEQFF
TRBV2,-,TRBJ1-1,TGTGCCAGCAGTGAAAACGGGGACACTGAAGCTTTCTTT,CASSENGDTEAFF
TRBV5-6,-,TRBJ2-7,TGTGCCAGCAGCATACAGGGGGGGTACGAGCAGTACTTC,CASSIQGGYEQYF
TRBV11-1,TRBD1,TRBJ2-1,TGTGCCAGCAGCTCACGCGGACAGGTCCTAAACTACAATGAGCAGTTCTTC,CASSSRGQVLNYNEQFF
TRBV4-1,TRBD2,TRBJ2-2,TGCGCCAGCAGCCAAGATCACCGGGACCTTGGGACTAGCGGGGGGTACACCGGGGAGCTGTTTTTT,CASSQDHRDLGTSGGYTGELFF
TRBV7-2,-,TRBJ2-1,TGTGCCAGCAGCTTACCCGTTCGGGAAAGCAAGCAGTTCTTC,CASSLPVRESKQFF
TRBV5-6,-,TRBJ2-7,TGTGCCAGCAGCTACGGGTCCGAGCAGTACTTC,CASSYGSEQYF
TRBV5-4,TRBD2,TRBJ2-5,TGTGCCAGCAGCTTGGAGGGGCGGGAGGGGACCCAGTACTTC,CASSLEGREGTQYF
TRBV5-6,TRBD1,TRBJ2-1,TGTGCCAGCAGCCTGACAGGGGGCCCCTACAATGAGCAGTTCTTC,CASSLTGGPYNEQFF
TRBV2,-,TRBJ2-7,TGTGCCAGCAGAGCTATACGTCGCCGGACAGACGAGCAGTACTTC,CASRAIRRRTDEQYF
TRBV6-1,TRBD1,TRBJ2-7,TGTGCCAGCAGTGAAGGCACGGGACAGGGGGGCTCCTACGAGCAGTACTTC,CASSEGTGQGGSYEQYF
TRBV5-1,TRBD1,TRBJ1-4,TGCGCCAGCAGCGTCGGGACAGCCCAAGGTCTACTGTTTTTT,CASSVGTAQGLLFF
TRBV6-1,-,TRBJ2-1,TGTGCCAGCAGTCCTTACAATGAGCAGTTCTTC,CASSPYNEQFF
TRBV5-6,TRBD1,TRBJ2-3,TGTGCCAGCAGCGCGACAGGGAGCACAGATACGCAGTATTTT,CASSATGSTDTQYF
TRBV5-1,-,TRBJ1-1,TGCGCCAGCAGCTTGGAGCAGGGCATTAAGCTGAAAGCTTTCTTT,CASSLEQGIKLKAFF
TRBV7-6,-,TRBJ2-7,TGTGCCAGCAGCTTAGATTCAGGGAGGGGGTACGAGCAGTACTTC,CASSLDSGRGYEQYF
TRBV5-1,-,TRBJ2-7,TGCGCCAAAGGGGTAATGGGGCTGAACGAGCAGTACTTC,CAKGVMGLNEQYF
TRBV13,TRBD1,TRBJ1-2,TGTGCCAGCAGCTCCCGAACCACAGGGGGCGACTATGGCTACACCTTC,CASSSRTTGGDYGYTF
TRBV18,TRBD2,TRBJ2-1,TGTGCCAGCACGTGGATTGGGGGGGATAGGGAGCAGTTCTTC,CASTWIGGDREQFF
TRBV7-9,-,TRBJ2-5,TGTGCCAGCAGCTTAGAAGGTTTGAGGGAGACCCAGTACTTC,CASSLEGLRETQYF
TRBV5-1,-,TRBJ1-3,TGCGCCAGCAGCCAAGAACACTCTGGAAACACCATATATTTT,CASSQEHSGNTIYF
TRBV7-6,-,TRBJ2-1,TGTGCCAGCACCCTGGGGGGATCTACCAGGGAGCAGTTCTTC,CASTLGGSTREQFF
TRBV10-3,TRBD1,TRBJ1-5,TGTGCCACCTCGACAGGGAATAGCAATCAGCCCCAGCATTTT,CATSTGNSNQPQHF
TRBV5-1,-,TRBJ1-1,TGCGCCAGCAGCTTGTTGGGTTTCGGGAACGCTGAAGCTTTCTTT,CASSLLGFGNAEAFF
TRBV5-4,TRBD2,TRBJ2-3,TGTGCCAGCAGCTTCCAGCGGGGGGGCCGCACAGATACGCAGTATTTT,CASSFQRGGRTDTQYF
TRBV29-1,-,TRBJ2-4,TGCAGCGCCTCCCAAATCGGGGAAAACATTCAGTACTTC,CSASQIGENIQYF
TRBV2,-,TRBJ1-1,TGTGCCAGCAGAATGGGAGGAGTTTTTTCGAACACTGAAGCTTTCTTT,CASRMGGVFSNTEAFF
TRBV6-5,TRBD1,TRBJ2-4,TGTGCCAGCAGTCAGGGGGAAGCCAAAAACATTCAGTACTTC,CASSQGEAKNIQYF
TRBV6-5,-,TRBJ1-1,TGTGCCAGCAGCGAATCCCGGACAGAGTTCTTT,CASSESRTEFF
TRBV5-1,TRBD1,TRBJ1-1,TGCGCCAGCAGCTTGGTGAGGCAGGGGGCAGGGACTGAAGCTTTCTTT,CASSLVRQGAGTEAFF
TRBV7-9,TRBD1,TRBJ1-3,TGTGCCAGCAGCTCCCGTCCCGGGACAGAAAACACCATATATTTT,CASSSRPGTENTIYF